These 24 T cell receptor beta chains were all obtained from the same sample, sequenced in a study of CD8 T cells in ankylosing spondylitis. Study-wide findings and caveats: What seemed typical of ankylosing spondylitis blood was a TCR beta motif built from about eight highly homologous variants.

MiXCR was run by TCRdb on the 5' RACE reads, yielding one entry per CDR3 protein. The sample lists approximately 300,000 distinct CDR3 sequences; roughly 8% were seen once. Their antigen targets remain unknown. The specimen sequenced was blood, either unsorted or a sorted T cell fraction (not recorded which). The source is a male donor with ankylosing spondylitis.

This clonotype has a handful of counts. The J gene is TRBJ1-4, the V gene TRBV28; the D is unclear. This CDR3 comprises 15 residues. CDR1 is MDHEN, CDR2 SYDVKM, per germline. Between the trimmed V and J ends, which lost 6 bases and 8 bases, there was a span of 19 bases. The CDR3 DNA sequence: TGTGCCAGCAGCTCAACCAAGGGTCTAGGGGAAAAACTGTTTTTT. This sequence encodes CASSSTKGLGEKLFF.

This clonotype was detected a few times. V usage is TRBV29-1 and J usage is TRBJ1-1, with TRBD1 as a possible D gene (6 bases). The CDR3 spans 11 residues. Germline loops: CDR1 SQVTM, CDR2 ANQGSEA. V lost 4 bases and J lost 5, with 8 bases in between. Here the CDR3 reads CSVGRGTEAFF. In nucleotides, the CDR3 is TGCAGCGTTGGCAGGGGAACTGAAGCTTTCTTT.

The chain joins TRBV2 to TRBJ2-5; no clear D gene. Trimming left V 8 bases short and J 0 bases short, with 10 bases between. The CDR3 is made up of 13 amino acids. The V gene's germline CDR1 is SNHLY and CDR2 FYNNEI. As DNA, the CDR3 is TGTGCCAGCGGGGAACTCTACCAAGAGACCCAGTACTTC. It translates to CASGELYQETQYF.

This clonotype was counted a few times. This rearrangement joins TRBV5-1 to TRBJ2-3, with D unclear. CDR3 size: 14 residues. CDR1 is SGHRS and CDR2 is YFSETQ in the germline V gene. Trimming shortened V by 2 bases and J by 6 bases, and 13 bases separated the two germline ends. CDR3: CASSFSDPLDTQYF. The CDR3 DNA reads TGCGCCAGCAGCTTTTCGGACCCTTTGGATACGCAGTATTTT. Combining the CDR3 with reference TRBV5-1 and TRBJ2-3 gives the whole variable domain KAGVTQTPRYLIKTRGQQVTLSCSPISGHRSVSWYQQTPGQGLQFLFEYFSETQRNKGNFPGRFSGRQFSNSRSEMNVSTLELGDSALYLCASSFSDPLDTQYFGPGTRLTVL.

This clonotype came up many times. This sequence joins TRBV11-2 and TRBJ2-1; 7 nucleotides align to TRBD2. V dropped 0 bases and J dropped 5; count of bases not matched to a gene: 7. Germline CDR1 and CDR2: SGHAT and FQNNGV. The CDR3 covers 16 residues. Written as DNA, the CDR3 is TGTGCCAGCAGCTTAGATTTAGCGGGTCGAAACAATGAGCAGTTCTTC. Encoded protein: CASSLDLAGRNNEQFF. Together with reference TRBV11-2 and TRBJ2-1, the CDR3 gives the full variable domain: EAGVAQSPRYKIIEKRQSVAFWCNPISGHATLYWYQQILGQGPKLLIQFQNNGVVDDSQLPKDRFSAERLKGVDSTLKIQPAKLEDSAVYLCASSLDLAGRNNEQFFGPGTRLTVL.

The table lists this clonotype with a few counts. The V call is TRBV12-3 or TRBV12-4, the J call TRBJ2-7; tentative D call: TRBD1 (6 bases). Trimming removed 5 bases at V and 6 bases at J, with 17 bases between. The CDR3 is 14 residues long. In DNA form, the CDR3 reads TGTGCCAGCAGTAATGACAGGACCCTCAGCGAGCAGTACTTC. Protein product: CASSNDRTLSEQYF.

This clonotype occurred a few times. This chain links TRBV10-3 with TRBJ1-1, with a tentative D call TRBD1 (5 bases). From germline, CDR1 is ENHRY and CDR2 SYGVKD. The CDR3 totals 14 residues. The V and J ends lost 2 bases and 3 bases respectively, with 10 bases between them. CDR3 sequence reads: CAISEVKGDTEAFF. The CDR3 DNA follows: TGTGCCATCAGTGAGGTGAAAGGGGACACTGAAGCTTTCTTT.

Many counts were recorded for this clonotype. V usage is TRBV29-1 and J usage is TRBJ1-5, with 10 bases aligning to TRBD1. The CDR3 has 13 residues. V gave up 4 bases and J gave up 4 bases; unmatched junction bases: 1. CDR1 is SQVTM and CDR2 is ANQGSEA in the germline V gene. CDR3 amino acids: CSVGGQGNQPQHF. CDR3 DNA sequence: TGCAGCGTTGGGGGACAGGGGAATCAGCCCCAGCATTTT.

This clonotype was seen at least ten times. The CDR3 nucleotides are TGCAGCGTTGAAGTTAGTGCTAGCGAGTACGAGCAGTACTTC. Translation: CSVEVSASEYEQYF. The chain links TRBV29-1 to TRBJ2-7, with D perhaps TRBD2 (6 bases). The CDR3 runs 14 residues. With 1 base removed from V and 4 bases from J, the gap between germline ends came to 14 bases. Germline assignment: CDR1 SQVTM and CDR2 ANQGSEA.

This clonotype was seen at least ten times. This sequence joins TRBV7-6 and TRBJ2-3; D unresolved. This CDR3 spans 12 amino acids. Germline V gene lookup returns CDR1 SGHVS and CDR2 FNYEAQ. Deletions cut 5 bases from V and 5 bases from J, with 8 bases between. CDR3 coding DNA: TGTGCCAGCAGCCCTCTGGGAGATACGCAGTATTTT. Translated: CASSPLGDTQYF.

The chain combines TRBV7-9 with TRBJ1-5, with unresolved D. V lost 0 bases and J lost 4, with 4 bases in between. This CDR3 has 13 residues. Germline CDR1 reads SEHNR; CDR2 reads FQNEAQ (reference sequence). CDR3 loop: CASSLATNQPQHF. CDR3 DNA: TGTGCCAGCAGCTTAGCTACTAATCAGCCCCAGCATTTT.

This clonotype was observed a few times. This sequence joins TRBV20-1 and TRBJ1-1, with 9 bases lining up with TRBD1. Losses at the gene ends were 6 bases for V and 4 bases for J; bases not matched to a gene: 9. This CDR3 is built from 14 residues. Per the germline V gene, CDR1 is DFQATT and CDR2 is SNEGSKA (reference sequence). CDR3 amino acids: CSAEGRTGVTEAFF. In DNA, the CDR3 is TGCAGTGCGGAGGGGCGGACAGGGGTCACTGAAGCTTTCTTT.

This clonotype was counted a few times. The chain uses TRBV28 and TRBJ2-3, with D maybe TRBD1 (5 bases). In germline, CDR1 is MDHEN, CDR2 SYDVKM. The CDR3 runs to 15 residues. V lost 6 bases and J lost 0, with 13 bases in between. The CDR3 DNA reads as TGTGCCAGCAGCAGGGCCTCGACTAGCACAGATACGCAGTATTTT. Protein: CASSRASTSTDTQYF.

This clonotype was seen repeatedly, ten times or more. The chain is built from TRBV5-1 and TRBJ2-3; 12 bases map to TRBD2. J gave up 6 bases and V 1 base, and 3 bases lay outside the gene matches. The V gene's germline CDR1 is SGHRS and CDR2 YFSETQ. The CDR3 runs 15 residues. The CDR3 spells CASSLRLAGDDTQYF. CDR3 bases: TGCGCCAGCAGCTTGAGACTAGCGGGAGACGATACGCAGTATTTT.

The gene calls are TRBV14 and TRBJ2-1; the D is unclear. Trimming shortened V by 4 bases and J by 0 bases, and 19 bases separated the two germline ends. CDR1 and CDR2 from the germline V gene are SGHDN and FVKESK. CDR3 length: 18 amino acids. CDR3 loop: CASSPTSFAATSYNEQFF. DNA for the CDR3: TGTGCCAGCAGCCCTACCTCTTTTGCAGCGACCTCCTACAATGAGCAGTTCTTC.

The J gene is TRBJ2-3, the V gene TRBV5-1; D may correspond to TRBD1 or TRBD2 (5 bases each). Deletions cut 0 bases from V and 4 bases from J, with 6 bases between. CDR3 length equals 13 residues. Germline CDR1 reads SGHRS; CDR2 reads YFSETQ. CDR3 region: CASSLAGPDTQYF. The CDR3 DNA sequence: TGCGCCAGCAGCTTGGCGGGGCCAGATACGCAGTATTTT.

This clonotype was counted at least ten times. The rearrangement links TRBV6-1 to TRBJ2-2; 11 nucleotides match TRBD1. After removal of 6 bases from V and 7 bases from J, the junction contained 7 bases not matched to a gene. Germline assignment: CDR1 MNHNS and CDR2 SASEGT. The CDR3 runs 15 residues. The CDR3: CASSRRTGGLGELFF. The DNA of the CDR3 is TGTGCCAGCAGCCGTAGGACAGGGGGCCTCGGGGAGCTGTTTTTT.

This clonotype has only a few counts. The chain uses TRBV28 and TRBJ2-1; TRBD2 might be the D (7 bases). The germline gives CDR1 MDHEN, CDR2 SYDVKM. Between the trimmed V and J ends, which lost 5 bases and 3 bases, there was a span of 14 bases. This CDR3 has 15 residues. The chain's CDR3 is CASSPGGGYYNEQFF. Written as DNA, the CDR3 is TGTGCCAGCAGTCCCGGCGGGGGCTACTACAATGAGCAGTTCTTC.

This chain links TRBV12-3 or TRBV12-4 with TRBJ2-1, with 9 bases matching TRBD2. V trimming: 5 bases; J trimming: 10 bases; junction bases outside the gene matches: 18. The CDR3 is made up of 17 amino acids. CDR3 nucleotide sequence: TGTGCCAGCAGTGTTGTCCAAACTAGCGGGCGGATGGTAGAGCAGTTCTTC. Protein product: CASSVVQTSGRMVEQFF.

At least ten counts were recorded for this clonotype. This chain links TRBV29-1 with TRBJ2-5; maybe TRBD1 (6 bases). V was pared by 4 bases and J by 4 bases, with 13 bases between. The CDR3 runs to 13 residues. CDR1 and CDR2 (germline): SQVTM, ANQGSEA. CDR3 amino acids: CSVGQVGGETQYF. The CDR3 bases are TGCAGCGTTGGACAGGTTGGCGGAGAGACCCAGTACTTC.

The chain is built from TRBV6-1 and TRBJ2-1; 8 bases agree with TRBD2. The germline V gene has CDR1 MNHNS and CDR2 SASEGT. The CDR3 contains 14 residues. V shed 8 bases, J shed 5 bases, and the junction held 8 bases outside the gene matches. DNA of the CDR3: TGTGCCAGCGGAACGGGAGGGTCCCACAATGAGCAGTTCTTC. The encoded protein is CASGTGGSHNEQFF.

This clonotype was detected only a few times. The V gene is TRBV6-6, the J gene TRBJ2-3; 7 positions agree with TRBD2. The CDR3 sequence is 12 residues long. Germline V CDR1 and CDR2: MNHNY, SVGAGI (reference sequence). V shed 5 bases, J shed 7 bases, and the junction held 3 bases outside the gene matches. The CDR3 DNA follows: TGTGCCAGCAGTCTACTAGCGCATACGCAGTATTTT. Encoded protein: CASSLLAHTQYF.

This clonotype has a count of ten or more. This CDR3 reads CSVESGPYEQYF. CDR3 DNA sequence: TGCAGCGTTGAATCGGGGCCCTACGAGCAGTACTTC. The rearrangement joins TRBV29-1 to TRBJ2-7; D is tentatively TRBD1 or TRBD2 (5 bases each). Germline CDR1 and CDR2: SQVTM and ANQGSEA. The V end lost 2 bases, the J end lost 2 bases, and 7 bases lay between the germline ends. The CDR3 is made up of 12 amino acids.

This clonotype has just a few counts. The rearrangement uses TRBV12-3 or TRBV12-4 and TRBJ2-1, with 9 bases matching TRBD2. This CDR3 is 16 amino acids long. V was pared by 9 bases and J by 12 bases, with 21 bases of the junction left unmatched. The CDR3 sequence is CARKRTGTSTVWGQFF. CDR3 DNA sequence: TGTGCCAGGAAGAGGACCGGGACTAGCACCGTTTGGGGGCAGTTCTTC.